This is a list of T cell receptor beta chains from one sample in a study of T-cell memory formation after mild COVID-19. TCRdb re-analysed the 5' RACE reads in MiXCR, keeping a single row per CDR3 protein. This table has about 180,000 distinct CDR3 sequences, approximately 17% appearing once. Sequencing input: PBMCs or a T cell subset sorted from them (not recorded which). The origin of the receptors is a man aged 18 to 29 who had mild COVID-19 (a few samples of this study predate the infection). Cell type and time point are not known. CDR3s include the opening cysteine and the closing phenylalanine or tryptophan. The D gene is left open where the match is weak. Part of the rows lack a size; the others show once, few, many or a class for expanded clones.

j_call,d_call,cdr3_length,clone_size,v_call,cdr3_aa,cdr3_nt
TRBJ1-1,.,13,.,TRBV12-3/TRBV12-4,CASRETGWAEAFF,TGTGCCAGCAGGGAGACAGGCTGGGCTGAAGCTTTCTTT
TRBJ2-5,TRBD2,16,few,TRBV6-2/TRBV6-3,CASSPRGTGGQETQYF,TGTGCCAGCAGTCCCCGGGGGACGGGGGGGCAAGAGACCCAGTACTTC
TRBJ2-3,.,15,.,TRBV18,CASSPDSIRTDTQYF,TGTGCCAGCTCGCCTGACAGCATCCGGACAGATACGCAGTATTTT
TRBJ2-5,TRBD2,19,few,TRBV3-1,CASSSKGTSGGAPQETQYF,TGTGCCAGCAGCTCGAAGGGGACTAGCGGGGGGGCCCCGCAAGAGACCCAGTACTTC
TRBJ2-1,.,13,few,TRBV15,CATLRDIGNEQFF,TGTGCCACCTTGAGAGATATCGGCAATGAGCAGTTCTTC
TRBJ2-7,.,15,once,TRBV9,CASSAGLGVSHEQYF,TGTGCCAGCAGCGCGGGGTTGGGGGTGTCCCACGAGCAGTACTTC
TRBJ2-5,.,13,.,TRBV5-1,CASRSGAGETQYF,TGCGCCAGCAGATCGGGGGCGGGAGAGACCCAGTACTTC
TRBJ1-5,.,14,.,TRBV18,CASSPIEGNQPQHF,TGTGCCAGCTCACCAATTGAGGGGAATCAGCCCCAGCATTTT
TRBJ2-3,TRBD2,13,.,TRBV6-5,CASWLAGGDTQYF,TGTGCCAGCTGGTTAGCGGGAGGTGATACGCAGTATTTT
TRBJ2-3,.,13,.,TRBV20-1,CSARGQSGDTQYF,TGCAGTGCTAGAGGACAGTCAGGGGATACGCAGTATTTT
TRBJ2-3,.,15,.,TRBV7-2,CASSSIGEVGDTQYF,TGTGCCAGCAGCTCCATAGGGGAAGTTGGGGATACGCAGTATTTT
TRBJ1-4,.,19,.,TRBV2,CASSEEGRGLGLTNEKLFF,TGTGCCAGCAGTGAAGAGGGGCGTGGTCTGGGTTTGACTAATGAAAAACTGTTTTTT
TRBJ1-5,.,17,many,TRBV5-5,CASSLTLGGGSNQPQHF,TGTGCCAGCAGCTTAACGTTGGGGGGTGGGAGCAATCAGCCCCAGCATTTT
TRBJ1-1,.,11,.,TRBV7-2,CASSLITEAFF,TGTGCCAGCAGCTTAATCACTGAAGCTTTCTTT
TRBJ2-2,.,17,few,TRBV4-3,CASSPQSGRGSTGELFF,TGCGCCAGCAGCCCCCAGAGCGGCAGGGGAAGCACCGGGGAGCTGTTTTTT
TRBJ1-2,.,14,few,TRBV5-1,CASTGTKGKNGYTF,TGCGCCAGCACCGGGACGAAGGGTAAAAATGGCTACACCTTC
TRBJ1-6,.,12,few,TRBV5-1,CASSWPDSPLHF,TGCGCCAGCAGCTGGCCTGATTCACCCCTCCACTTT
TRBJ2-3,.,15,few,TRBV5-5,CASRPPAGSGDTQYF,TGTGCCAGCAGGCCGCCGGCAGGGTCGGGAGATACGCAGTATTTT
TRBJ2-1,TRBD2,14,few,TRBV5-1,CASSSSSGYNEQFF,TGCGCCAGCTCCTCGAGTAGCGGGTACAATGAGCAGTTCTTC
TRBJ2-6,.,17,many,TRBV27,CASSPMVGVAGANVLTF,TGTGCCAGCAGTCCCATGGTGGGTGTCGCTGGGGCCAACGTCCTGACTTTC
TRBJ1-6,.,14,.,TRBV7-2,CASSFTDYNSPLHF,TGTGCCAGCAGCTTCACAGACTATAATTCACCCCTCCACTTT
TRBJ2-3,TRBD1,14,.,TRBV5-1,CASSFDRVTDTQYF,TGCGCCAGCAGCTTTGACAGGGTGACAGATACGCAGTATTTT
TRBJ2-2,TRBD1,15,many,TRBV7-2,CASSSRTGRAGELFF,TGTGCCAGCAGCTCCAGGACAGGGAGAGCTGGGGAGCTGTTTTTT
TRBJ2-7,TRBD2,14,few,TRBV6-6,CASSYSTSGVEQYF,TGTGCCAGCAGTTACTCAACTAGCGGGGTCGAGCAGTACTTC
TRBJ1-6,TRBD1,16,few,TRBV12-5,CASGPGTAIYNSPLHF,TGTGCTAGTGGCCCTGGGACAGCTATCTATAATTCACCCCTCCACTTT
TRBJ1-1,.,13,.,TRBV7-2,CASSGAGPFEAFF,TGTGCCAGCAGCGGCGCAGGGCCCTTTGAAGCTTTCTTT
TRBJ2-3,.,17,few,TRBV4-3,CASSQDPRGGEVDTQYF,TGCGCCAGCAGCCAAGATCCAAGGGGCGGGGAGGTAGATACGCAGTATTTT
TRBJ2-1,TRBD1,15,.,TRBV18,CASSPRQGARNEQFF,TGTGCCAGCTCACCACGACAGGGGGCGCGAAATGAGCAGTTCTTC
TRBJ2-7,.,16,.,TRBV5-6,CASRSMTGTDSYEQYF,TGTGCCAGCAGATCCATGACCGGGACGGACTCCTACGAGCAGTACTTC
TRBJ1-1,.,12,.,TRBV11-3,CASSLMDGEAFF,TGTGCCAGCAGCTTAATGGACGGTGAAGCTTTCTTT
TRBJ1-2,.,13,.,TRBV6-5,CASCTSEWVGYTF,TGTGCCAGCTGCACCTCTGAATGGGTTGGCTACACCTTC
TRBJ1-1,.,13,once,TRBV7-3,CASSPGPTRGAFF,TGTGCCAGCAGCCCCGGCCCCACGAGGGGGGCTTTCTTT
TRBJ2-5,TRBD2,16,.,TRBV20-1,CSARGLAGILQETQYF,TGCAGTGCCCGCGGACTAGCGGGGATACTCCAAGAGACCCAGTACTTC
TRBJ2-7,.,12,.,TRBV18,CASSSGGLEQYF,TGTGCCAGCTCATCCGGCGGACTCGAGCAGTACTTC
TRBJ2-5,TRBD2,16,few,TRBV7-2,CASSLGLAENQETQYF,TGTGCCAGCAGCCTCGGGCTAGCGGAAAACCAAGAGACCCAGTACTTC
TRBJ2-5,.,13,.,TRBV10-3,CAIRGDLKETQYF,TGTGCCATCAGGGGGGATCTAAAAGAGACCCAGTACTTC
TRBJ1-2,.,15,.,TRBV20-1,CSARKRGEGSDGYTF,TGCAGTGCTCGGAAAAGGGGGGAAGGGTCCGATGGCTACACCTTC
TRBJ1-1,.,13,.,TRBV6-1,CASSEGGFTEAFF,TGTGCCAGCAGTGAAGGTGGGTTCACTGAAGCTTTCTTT
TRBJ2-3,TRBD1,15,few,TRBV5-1,CASSQTGVTYDTQYF,TGCGCCAGCAGCCAGACAGGGGTGACGTACGATACGCAGTATTTT
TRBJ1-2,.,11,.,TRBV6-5,CASSYSGAITF,TGTGCCAGCAGTTACTCTGGGGCGATCACCTTC
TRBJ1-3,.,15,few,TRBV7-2,CASSFGGYSGNTIYF,TGTGCCAGCAGCTTTGGGGGGTACTCTGGAAACACCATATATTTT
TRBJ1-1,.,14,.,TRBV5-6,CASSLGSGNTEVFF,TGTGCCAGCAGCTTGGGTTCCGGTAACACTGAAGTTTTCTTT
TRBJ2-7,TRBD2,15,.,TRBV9,CASSLSGGKIYEQYF,TGTGCCAGCAGCCTTAGCGGGGGGAAAATCTACGAGCAGTACTTC
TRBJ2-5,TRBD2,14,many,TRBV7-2,CASSSAGTQETQYF,TGTGCCAGCAGCTCAGCGGGGACCCAAGAGACCCAGTACTTC
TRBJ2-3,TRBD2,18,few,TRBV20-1,CSASPSSGGAFFTDTQYF,TGCAGTGCTAGCCCCTCTAGCGGGGGGGCCTTCTTTACAGATACGCAGTATTTT
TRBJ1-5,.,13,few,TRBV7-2,CASSFESNQPQHF,TGTGCCAGCAGCTTTGAGAGCAATCAGCCCCAGCATTTT
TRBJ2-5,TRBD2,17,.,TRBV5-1,CASSWTSGGTYQETQYF,TGCGCCAGCAGCTGGACTAGCGGGGGGACGTACCAAGAGACCCAGTACTTC
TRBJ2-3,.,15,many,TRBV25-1,CATEGASGFTDTQYF,TGTGCCACCGAGGGGGCTAGCGGGTTCACAGATACGCAGTATTTT
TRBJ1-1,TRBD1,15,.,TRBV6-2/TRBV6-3,CASSFDREEGTEAFF,TGTGCCAGCAGTTTCGACAGGGAGGAAGGCACTGAAGCTTTCTTT
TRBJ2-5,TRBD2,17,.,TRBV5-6,CASSLARLAGEQETQYF,TGTGCCAGCAGCTTGGCGCGACTAGCGGGGGAACAAGAGACCCAGTACTTC
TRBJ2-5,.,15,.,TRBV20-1,CSARDPGGPRETQYF,TGCAGTGCTAGAGATCCCGGGGGGCCTCGGGAGACCCAGTACTTC